The 23 T cell receptor beta chains listed next were all sequenced from one sample in a study of blood T cell repertoires in COVID-19. Assay: immunoSEQ multiplex PCR; the TCRdb copy retains only in-frame clones and omits some. The sample records approximately 290,000 clones, about 89% being singletons. The sample comprised peripheral blood. Receptors originate from a woman aged 25 to 45 with COVID-19, enrolled during active disease.

About this clone: This CDR3 is also generated by other DNA sequences in the sample. The chain is built from TRBV9 and TRBJ2-1, with 11 bases lining up with TRBD2. The ends lost 0 bases at V and 1 base at J; junction bases unmatched: 3. Germline CDR1 SGDLS, CDR2 YYNGEE. This CDR3 is built from 17 residues. CDR3 sequence (DNA): TGTGCCAGCAGCGTAGGGCTAGCGGGAGGTTCCTACAATGAGCAGTTCTTC. Its translation is CASSVGLAGGSYNEQFF.

The chain is built from TRBV6-5 and TRBJ2-7; 8 nucleotides align to TRBD1. Germline CDR1 reads MNHEY; CDR2 reads SVGAGI. The J segment lost 4 bases and the V segment lost 6 bases, leaving 5 bases of the junction unmatched. CDR3 length equals 13 residues. DNA of the CDR3: TGTGCCAGCAGCCGGGACAGGTCGTACGAGCAGTACTTC. This encodes CASSRDRSYEQYF.

The CDR3 reads CAIRKGEAEAFF. The CDR3 DNA sequence: TGTGCCATCAGGAAAGGGGAGGCTGAAGCTTTCTTT. This rearrangement joins TRBV10-3 to TRBJ1-1, with D possibly being TRBD1 (5 bases). CDR1 and CDR2 from the germline V gene are ENHRY and SYGVKD. The length of the CDR3 is 12 residues. The V end lost 6 bases, the J end lost 6 bases, and 11 bases lay between the germline ends.

The V gene is TRBV5-1, the J gene TRBJ1-4, with TRBD1 matching 9 bases. The germline CDR1 and CDR2 sequences are SGHRS and YFSETQ. The CDR3 has 15 residues. The J segment lost 6 bases and the V segment lost 4 bases, leaving 7 bases of the junction unmatched. CDR3 region: CASSTSGQGHEKLFF. CDR3 DNA sequence: TGCGCCAGCAGCACCTCGGGACAGGGCCATGAAAAACTGTTTTTT.

The chain joins TRBV5-1 to TRBJ2-7; D unresolved. Trimming pared 2 bases from V and 0 bases from J, leaving 9 bases between. Germline CDR1 SGHRS, CDR2 YFSETQ. This CDR3 spans 14 amino acids. CDR3 sequence: CASSLGDNSYEQYF. The CDR3 nucleotides read TGCGCCAGCAGCTTAGGTGACAACTCCTACGAGCAGTACTTC.

The chain employs TRBV19 and TRBJ2-7; 8 bases are shared with TRBD1. CDR1 is LNHDA, CDR2 SQIVND, per germline (reference sequence). V shed 8 bases and J 5 bases; nucleotides not matched to a gene: 5. The CDR3 has 12 amino acids. In DNA form, the CDR3 reads TGTGCCAGTGGACAGGGCGTCCACGAGCAGTACTTC. Its protein is CASGQGVHEQYF.

This sequence joins TRBV2 and TRBJ1-1, with TRBD1 matching over 9 bases. This CDR3 has 13 amino acids. Germline trimming cut 8 bases from V and 2 bases from J; bases unmatched to any gene: 3. Germline CDR1 is SNHLY and CDR2 is FYNNEI. The CDR3 DNA reads TGTGCCAGCCTGGACAGGGGTAACACTGAAGCTTTCTTT. Translation gives CASLDRGNTEAFF. Full variable domain (outside the CDR3, taken from reference TRBV2 and TRBJ1-1): EPEVTQTPSHQVTQMGQEVILRCVPISNHLYFYWYRQILGQKVEFLVSFYNNEISEKSEIFDDQFSVERPDGSNFTLKIRSTKLEDSAMYFCASLDRGNTEAFFGQGTRLTVV.

The rearrangement uses TRBV6-1 and TRBJ2-1, with 9 nucleotides matching TRBD2. CDR1 is MNHNS, CDR2 SASEGT, per germline. The CDR3 totals 18 residues. V was pared by 4 bases and J by 4 bases, with 14 bases of the junction left unmatched. CDR3 residues: CASSGIRAGGTKYNEQFF. CDR3 nucleotide sequence: TGTGCCAGCAGTGGGATCCGAGCGGGAGGCACGAAGTACAATGAGCAGTTCTTC.

The chain links TRBV27 to TRBJ2-7; 8 bases agree with TRBD2. This CDR3 contains 14 residues. The ends lost 10 bases at V and 0 bases at J; junction bases unmatched: 8. Germline V CDR1 and CDR2: MNHEY, SMNVEV (reference sequence). CDR3 amino acids: CATQSAGASYEQYF. The CDR3 nucleotides read TGTGCCACGCAATCAGCGGGAGCCTCCTACGAGCAGTACTTC.

A single count supports this clone. V gene TRBV10-2 combines with J gene TRBJ2-3; TRBD2 matches 8 bases. The V segment lost 6 bases and the J segment 3 bases; nucleotides outside the gene matches: 8. CDR1 WSHSY and CDR2 SAAADI come from the germline V gene. The CDR3 sequence is 15 residues long. The CDR3 loop reads CASSGRAGETDTQYF. In DNA form, the CDR3 reads TGCGCCAGCAGCGGGAGGGCCGGGGAGACAGATACGCAGTATTTT.

The chain links TRBV4-1 to TRBJ1-4, with a weak D call TRBD1 (5 bases). The V gene lost 4 bases and the J gene lost 8 bases, with 17 bases spanning the gap. Germline-derived CDR1 and CDR2 are MGHRA and YSYEKL. The CDR3 sequence is 15 residues long. The CDR3 here is CASSLVGTPAEKLFF. CDR3 DNA: TGCGCCAGCAGCCTCGTGGGGACTCCGGCCGAAAAACTGTTTTTT.

The genes are TRBV5-4 and TRBJ2-1, with TRBD1 as a possible D gene (6 bases). CDR1 is SGHNT, CDR2 YYREEE, per germline (reference sequence). The V end lost 3 bases, the J end lost 4 bases, and 14 bases lay between the germline ends. The CDR3 covers 15 residues. The CDR3: CASSSNRAPYNEQFF. The CDR3 DNA is TGTGCCAGCAGCTCGAACAGGGCCCCGTACAATGAGCAGTTCTTC. The whole variable domain, remainder taken from reference TRBV5-4 and TRBJ2-1, is ETGVTQSPTHLIKTRGQQVTLRCSSQSGHNTVSWYQQALGQGPQFIFQYYREEENGRGNFPPRFSGLQFPNYSSELNVNALELDDSALYLCASSSNRAPYNEQFFGPGTRLTVL.

The J gene is TRBJ2-1, the V gene TRBV25-1; the match to TRBD1 covers 7 bases. Trimming at V came to 4 bases and at J to 4 bases, leaving 1 base not matched to a gene. This CDR3 is built from 13 residues. Germline CDR1 MGHDK, CDR2 SYGVNS. Here the CDR3 reads CASSGTGYNEQFF. In DNA form, the CDR3 reads TGTGCCAGCAGTGGGACAGGTTACAATGAGCAGTTCTTC.

The chain recombines TRBV29-1 with TRBJ1-5; no clear D gene. CDR1 is SQVTM, CDR2 ANQGSEA, per germline. This CDR3 spans 13 amino acids. V lost 6 bases, J lost 5 bases, and 14 bases lay in between. As DNA, the CDR3 is TGCAGCGTGGAAACGGGTGATTATCAGCCCCAGCATTTT. This gives the protein CSVETGDYQPQHF.

J is TRBJ2-7 and V is TRBV30; perhaps TRBD2 as D (6 bases). The V end was cut by 4 bases, the J end by 3 bases, with 13 bases between. The CDR3 loop spans 13 amino acids. Per germline, CDR1 GTSNPN and CDR2 SVGIG (reference sequence). The CDR3 is CAWTGGANYEQYF. In nucleotides, the CDR3 is TGTGCCTGGACTGGAGGGGCCAACTACGAGCAGTACTTC.

This clone was counted once. The rearrangement joins TRBV6-5 to TRBJ1-5; no firm D call. CDR3 length equals 12 residues. Germline V gene data show CDR1 as MNHEY and CDR2 as SVGAGI. Trimming took 5 bases from V and 4 from J, leaving 6 bases between them. CDR3 protein: CASSLSNQPQHF. The DNA for the CDR3 is TGTGCCAGCAGTCTTTCGAATCAGCCCCAGCATTTT.

The genes are TRBV6-5 and TRBJ1-1; tentative D call: TRBD1 (5 bases). The V end was cut by 5 bases, the J end by 0 bases, with 13 bases between. Per germline, CDR1 MNHEY and CDR2 SVGAGI. This CDR3 is built from 15 residues. The CDR3 DNA reads as TGTGCCAGCAGTCCCCGGACAAGCATGAACACTGAAGCTTTCTTT. Amino acids: CASSPRTSMNTEAFF.

As to this clone: Compared with germline, one end of the junction differs, possibly owing to a read error. The chain couples TRBV27 to TRBJ2-2; 9 bases match TRBD1. The CDR3 contains 18 residues. Germline loops: CDR1 MNHEY, CDR2 SMNVEV (reference sequence). The CDR3 nucleotides read TGTGCCAGCAGTTTAGGTTTTCCCGGGACAGGGAGCCGCGGGGGGCTGTTTTTT. Encoded protein: CASSLGFPGTGSRGGLFF.

The genes are TRBV9 and TRBJ1-1, with D perhaps TRBD1 (6 bases). V lost 3 bases, J lost 2 bases, and 14 bases lay in between. CDR1 is SGDLS, CDR2 YYNGEE, per germline. The CDR3 length is 15 residues. Written as DNA, the CDR3 is TGTGCCAGCAGCGCTTCACAGGGTAGTAACACTGAAGCTTTCTTT. This gives the protein CASSASQGSNTEAFF.

V usage is TRBV5-6 and J usage is TRBJ2-1; TRBD2 matches at 7 bases. Germline loops: CDR1 SGHDT, CDR2 YYEEEE. The CDR3 totals 13 residues. J was trimmed by 3 bases and V by 3 bases; bases with no gene match: 0. As DNA, the CDR3 is TGTGCCAGCAGCTGGACTAGCTACAATGAGCAGTTCTTC. Amino acids: CASSWTSYNEQFF.

V usage is TRBV12-3 or TRBV12-4 and J usage is TRBJ1-5, with D unclear. CDR3 length: 13 residues. Trimming removed 8 bases from V and 0 bases from J, with 8 bases in between. In DNA form, the CDR3 reads TGTGCCAGCGGGCACACTAGCAATCAGCCCCAGCATTTT. It specifies CASGHTSNQPQHF.

Of note for this clone: Other DNA sequences from this sample encode an identical CDR3 as well. The chain carries TRBV6-5 and TRBJ1-1; D gene uncertain. The CDR3 is made up of 15 amino acids. Trimming took 0 bases from V and 0 from J, leaving 8 bases between them. Germline CDR1 reads MNHEY; CDR2 reads SVGAGI. Written as DNA, the CDR3 is TGTGCCAGCAGTTACTCTGGAGGTCTGAACACTGAAGCTTTCTTT. Encoded protein: CASSYSGGLNTEAFF.

The chain couples TRBV9 to TRBJ2-3; 8 bases match TRBD1. The CDR3 runs to 13 residues. V dropped 4 bases and J dropped 7; count of bases not matched to a gene: 5. Germline V CDR1 and CDR2: SGDLS, YYNGEE. Here the CDR3 DNA reads TGTGCCAGCAGCCCCCGGACAGGGAATACGCAGTATTTT. This translates into CASSPRTGNTQYF.